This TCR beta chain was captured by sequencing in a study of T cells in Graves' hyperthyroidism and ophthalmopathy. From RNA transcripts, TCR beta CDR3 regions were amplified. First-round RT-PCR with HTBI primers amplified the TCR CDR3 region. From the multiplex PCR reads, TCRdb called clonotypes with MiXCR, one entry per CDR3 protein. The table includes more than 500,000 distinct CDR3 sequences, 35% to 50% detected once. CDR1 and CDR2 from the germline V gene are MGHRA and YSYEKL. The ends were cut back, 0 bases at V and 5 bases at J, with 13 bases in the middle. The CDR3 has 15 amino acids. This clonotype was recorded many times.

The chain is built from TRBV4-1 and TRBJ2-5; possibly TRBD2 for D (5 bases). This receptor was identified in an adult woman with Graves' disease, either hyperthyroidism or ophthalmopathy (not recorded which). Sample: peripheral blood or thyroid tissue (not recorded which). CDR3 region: CASSQDGLRGETQYF. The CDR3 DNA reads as TGCGCCAGCAGCCAAGATGGACTCCGAGGGGAGACCCAGTACTTC.